This T cell receptor (beta chain) was recovered during a study of OX40 agonist ivuxolimab in advanced cancers. About the research overall: Every 2 weeks, ivuxolimab was infused into the patients intravenously at between 0.01 and 10 mg/kg. Patients enrolled in dose escalation were diagnosed with hepatocellular carcinoma, melanoma, renal cell or head and neck cancer. Overall study findings and caveats: CD8+ T cells (on average) carried more expanded clones than CD4+ T cells.

Germline values: CDR1 MNHNS, CDR2 SASEGT. The V and J ends lost 1 base and 5 bases respectively, with 11 bases between them. The CDR3 is 14 residues long. On this clone: Antigen: not known.

The data were produced by immunoSEQ multiplex PCR, yet TCRdb's version contains in-frame clones alone and is incomplete. The sample includes approximately 70,000 clones, approximately 78% of them seen just once. The genes are TRBV6-1 and TRBJ1-2, with D perhaps TRBD1 (6 bases). The sequence derives from an adult with an advanced solid tumor such as melanoma, head and neck, liver or kidney cancer. The source was CD4+ or CD8+ T cells sorted from blood, collected in a trial of the OX40 agonist ivuxolimab. CDR3 sequence reads: CASSEVGGAYGYTF. The CDR3 DNA sequence: TGTGCCAGCAGTGAAGTGGGGGGGGCGTATGGCTACACCTTC.